This passage covers 30 T cell receptor beta chains from one sample sequenced in a study of identical twins. TCRdb re-analysed the 5' RACE reads in MiXCR, keeping a single row per CDR3 protein. The repertoire has roughly 250,000 distinct CDR3 sequences, roughly an eighth of them found once; the top ten carry around 9%. Sequencing used memory (CD45RO+) T cells sorted from blood. These receptors came from a woman aged 18-30 years in good health.

This clonotype appeared many times. The V call is TRBV7-9, the J call TRBJ2-1, with D possibly being TRBD2 (5 bases). The CDR3 has 14 amino acids. Trimming stripped 5 bases from V and 0 bases from J, with 8 bases between. The germline CDR1 and CDR2 sequences are SEHNR and FQNEAQ (reference sequence). CDR3 in DNA: TGTGCCAGCAGCCGGGGTTCCTCCTACAATGAGCAGTTCTTC. Its protein is CASSRGSSYNEQFF. Full variable domain (missing parts from reference TRBV7-9 and TRBJ2-1): DTGVSQNPRHKITKRGQNVTFRCDPISEHNRLYWYRQTLGQGPEFLTYFQNEAQLEKSRLLSDRFSAERPKGSFSTLEIQRTEQGDSAMYLCASSRGSSYNEQFFGPGTRLTVL.

The chain has TRBV18 and TRBJ2-2; TRBD1 is a possible D gene (5 bases). This CDR3 comprises 15 residues. Germline loops: CDR1 KGHSH, CDR2 LQKENI. V dropped 4 bases and J dropped 0 bases, with 9 bases sitting between them. The CDR3 coding sequence is TGTGCCAGCTCACTGCAGGGAACGAACACCGGGGAGCTGTTTTTT. Translating gives CASSLQGTNTGELFF.

Ten or more counts support this clonotype. The V gene is TRBV12-3 or TRBV12-4, the J gene TRBJ2-3; D is tentatively TRBD1 or TRBD2 (5 bases each). This CDR3 has 13 residues. Trimming took 2 bases from V and 4 from J, leaving 7 bases between them. The chain's CDR3 is CASSLLGADTQYF. The CDR3, as DNA: TGTGCCAGCAGTTTATTGGGGGCAGATACGCAGTATTTT.

The genes are TRBV12-3 or TRBV12-4 and TRBJ2-2; TRBD1 matches 8 bases. Unmatched junction bases numbered 7, after V lost 5 bases and J lost 5 bases. The CDR3 runs 15 residues. In DNA form, the CDR3 reads TGTGCCAGCAGTCTCCGAAGGACAGGGACCGGGGAGCTGTTTTTT. Translating it yields CASSLRRTGTGELFF.

Many counts were recorded for this clonotype. The rearrangement links TRBV12-3 or TRBV12-4 to TRBJ2-1; D possibly corresponds to TRBD2 (6 bases). Trimming took off 6 bases at V and 10 bases at J, with 10 bases between the two ends. The length of the CDR3 is 11 residues. In DNA, the CDR3 is TGTGCCAGCAGGGGGGGTGGAGAGCAGTTCTTC. The encoded protein is CASRGGGEQFF.

The table lists this clonotype with a few counts. The chain recombines TRBV20-1 with TRBJ2-7; the D gene is possibly TRBD1 (6 bases). This CDR3 contains 15 residues. V dropped 3 bases and J dropped 6 bases, with 21 bases sitting between them. CDR1 and CDR2 from the germline V gene are DFQATT and SNEGSKA (reference sequence). CDR3 coding DNA: TGCAGTGCTAGCATCGGAGCGGTAGGGGGATTCGAGCAGTACTTC. Translating gives CSASIGAVGGFEQYF.

This clonotype was detected only a few times. The chain has TRBV5-1 and TRBJ2-1, with 7 bases matching TRBD1. Germline lookup yields CDR1 SGHRS and CDR2 YFSETQ. CDR3 length equals 15 residues. V shed 1 base and J 9 bases; nucleotides not matched to a gene: 10. The CDR3 loop is CASSLQAGGWSEQFF. The CDR3 DNA sequence: TGCGCCAGCAGCTTGCAGGCAGGGGGATGGAGTGAGCAGTTCTTC.

This clonotype has only a few counts. The chain has TRBV16 and TRBJ2-2; D is possibly TRBD2 (5 bases). The CDR3 extends over 16 amino acids. The V end lost 1 base, the J end lost 1 base, and 10 bases lay between the germline ends. The germline CDR1 and CDR2 sequences are KGHSY and FQNENV. CDR3 sequence reads: CASSQYAGWNTGELFF. The CDR3 nucleotides read TGTGCCAGCAGCCAATATGCGGGCTGGAACACCGGGGAGCTGTTTTTT.

In this sample, this clonotype turned up a few times. The chain employs TRBV11-2 and TRBJ2-5; a possible D gene is TRBD1 (6 bases). V lost 3 bases to trimming and J lost 4 bases, with 12 bases between them. The CDR3 is made up of 14 amino acids. The germline V gene encodes CDR1 SGHAT and CDR2 FQNNGV. The CDR3 nucleotides are TGTGCCAGCAGCTTGAGCACAGGGAGAGAGACCCAGTACTTC. It translates to CASSLSTGRETQYF.

The V call is TRBV18, the J call TRBJ2-1; D not resolved. CDR3 size: 15 residues. The germline V gene encodes CDR1 KGHSH and CDR2 LQKENI. V gave up 0 bases and J gave up 8 bases, with 14 bases separating them. The CDR3 here is CASSPPGPFPHEQFF. The CDR3 nucleotides read TGTGCCAGCTCACCACCCGGGCCTTTCCCCCATGAGCAGTTCTTC.

This clonotype was picked up a small number of times. This chain links TRBV7-9 with TRBJ2-3; maybe TRBD2 (6 bases). Germline values: CDR1 SEHNR, CDR2 FQNEAQ (reference sequence). Between the trimmed V and J ends, which lost 4 bases and 2 bases, there was a span of 16 bases. The CDR3 consists of 16 residues. This CDR3 is CASSYGRGANTDTQYF. The CDR3 nucleotides read TGTGCCAGCAGCTACGGTCGCGGGGCGAACACAGATACGCAGTATTTT. The complete variable domain, with remaining parts taken from reference TRBV7-9 and TRBJ2-3, reads DTGVSQNPRHKITKRGQNVTFRCDPISEHNRLYWYRQTLGQGPEFLTYFQNEAQLEKSRLLSDRFSAERPKGSFSTLEIQRTEQGDSAMYLCASSYGRGANTDTQYFGPGTRLTVL.

The chain links TRBV7-9 to TRBJ1-1; no reliable D call. V lost 7 bases and J lost 11, with 20 bases in between. Germline CDR1 is SEHNR and CDR2 is FQNEAQ (reference sequence). The CDR3 is 13 residues long. The CDR3 reads CASTPRPGVTAFF. DNA of the CDR3: TGTGCCAGCACCCCCCGGCCGGGCGTTACCGCTTTCTTT.

This chain connects TRBV12-3 or TRBV12-4 to TRBJ2-7; 7 bases agree with TRBD1. The CDR3 loop spans 15 amino acids. V lost 7 bases, J lost 0 bases, and 9 bases stayed unmatched. CDR3 nucleotide sequence: TGTGCCAGCAAACCCGAGGGGGCTGCCTCCTACGAGCAGTACTTC. Its protein product is CASKPEGAASYEQYF.

The CDR3 is CASSRGRGGLMQETQYF. The CDR3 DNA follows: TGTGCCAGCAGCCGCGGGAGGGGAGGTCTGATGCAAGAGACCCAGTACTTC. The chain employs TRBV14 and TRBJ2-5; 9 positions match TRBD2. The CDR3 is made up of 17 amino acids. CDR1 is SGHDN, CDR2 FVKESK, per germline. The J segment lost 2 bases and the V segment lost 4 bases, leaving 11 bases of the junction unmatched.

J is TRBJ1-1 and V is TRBV30; D might be TRBD1 (5 bases). The CDR3 is 13 residues long. Germline V lookup: CDR1 GTSNPN, CDR2 SVGIG (reference sequence). Deletions cut 5 bases from V and 6 bases from J, with 16 bases between. DNA for the CDR3: TGTGCCTGGGGGACGGTCTATAGAGCTGAAGCTTTCTTT. Amino acid sequence: CAWGTVYRAEAFF. Looking up the rest from reference TRBV30 and TRBJ1-1 gives the full variable domain: SQTIHQWPATLVQPVGSPLSLECTVEGTSNPNLYWYRQAAGRGLQLLFYSVGIGQISSEVPQNLSASRPQDRQFILSSKKLLLSDSGFYLCAWGTVYRAEAFFGQGTRLTVV.

The rearrangement uses TRBV5-6 and TRBJ1-2; no clear D. Germline values: CDR1 SGHDT, CDR2 YYEEEE. The CDR3 is 14 amino acids. Trimming took 2 bases from V and 4 from J, leaving 12 bases between them. CDR3 in DNA: TGTGCCAGCAGCTTCCCGTCAACCCTCTATGGCTACACCTTC. It codes for CASSFPSTLYGYTF.

This clonotype was seen only a few times. DNA for the CDR3: TGTGCCAATACGGACAGGCCTTACAATGAGCAGTTCTTC. Its protein is CANTDRPYNEQFF. The chain links TRBV27 to TRBJ2-1; 7 bases align to TRBD1. Trimming removed 10 bases from V and 4 bases from J; junction bases left unmatched: 7. Germline V lookup: CDR1 MNHEY, CDR2 SMNVEV (reference sequence). The CDR3 has 13 amino acids.

This chain uses TRBV12-3 or TRBV12-4 with TRBJ1-1, with no clear D. The V end was cut by 3 bases, the J end by 0 bases, with 8 bases between. The CDR3 sequence is 14 residues long. The DNA of the CDR3 is TGTGCCAGCAGTTTCAGGATCATGAACACTGAAGCTTTCTTT. This gives the protein CASSFRIMNTEAFF.

CDR3 coding DNA: TGTGCCAGCAGCCCTATAGCGGGAGATCGTCGGCAGTACTTC. The encoded protein is CASSPIAGDRRQYF. The chain couples TRBV14 to TRBJ2-7, with TRBD2 matching over 9 bases. Germline trimming cut 4 bases from V and 9 bases from J; bases unmatched to any gene: 10. The CDR3 covers 14 residues. CDR1 SGHDN and CDR2 FVKESK come from the germline V gene.

CDR3 residues: CASSLGYSANTEAFF. In DNA form, the CDR3 reads TGTGCCAGCAGCTTAGGGTACTCAGCGAACACTGAAGCTTTCTTT. The chain links TRBV7-2 to TRBJ1-1; D is unresolved. The germline V and J ends were trimmed by 1 base and 1 base, with 10 bases remaining between them. The CDR3 loop spans 15 amino acids. Germline assignment: CDR1 SGHTA and CDR2 FQGNSA.

The chain couples TRBV20-1 to TRBJ2-5; TRBD2 matches at 7 bases. The V segment lost 6 bases and the J segment 5 bases; nucleotides outside the gene matches: 9. CDR1 DFQATT and CDR2 SNEGSKA come from the germline V gene (reference sequence). This CDR3 has 13 residues. CDR3 in amino acids: CSARGLVGETQYF. CDR3 bases: TGCAGTGCCCGCGGACTAGTAGGGGAGACCCAGTACTTC.

A few counts support this clonotype. Sequence at one end of the junction differs from germline and may be a read error. The rearrangement links TRBV6-5 to TRBJ2-5, with TRBD1 as a possible D gene (6 bases). The CDR3 length is 13 residues. CDR1 is MNHEY, CDR2 SVGAGI, per germline. In nucleotides, the CDR3 is TGTGCCAGCAGATACTACAGGGACGGTAATGAGTACTTC. Translation: CASRYYRDGNEYF.

In its sample, this clonotype was seen a few times. This chain connects TRBV20-1 to TRBJ1-4, with D possibly matching TRBD1 (5 bases). The germline V gene encodes CDR1 DFQATT and CDR2 SNEGSKA (reference sequence). CDR3 length: 13 residues. Trimming cost V 6 bases and J 8 bases, with 16 bases left between them. The CDR3 is CSARSGGFEKLFF. For the CDR3, the DNA is TGCAGTGCCCGCTCGGGGGGTTTCGAAAAACTGTTTTTT.

This clonotype has ten or more counts. The chain couples TRBV7-6 to TRBJ2-7; TRBD1 agrees at 7 bases. CDR1 is SGHVS and CDR2 is FNYEAQ in the germline V gene. The V gene end was trimmed by 2 bases and the J gene end by 4 bases; junction bases not matched to a gene: 8. This CDR3 has 15 residues. The DNA for the CDR3 is TGTGCCAGCAGCTTACTACCCGGGACAGATTACGAGCAGTACTTC. As protein: CASSLLPGTDYEQYF.

This clonotype was detected ten times or more. The chain carries TRBV30 and TRBJ1-1, with no clear D. The CDR3 length is 12 residues. Trimming left V 2 bases short and J 3 bases short, with 7 bases between. From germline, CDR1 is GTSNPN and CDR2 SVGIG (reference sequence). CDR3 loop: CAWSILDTEAFF. The CDR3 nucleotides are TGTGCCTGGAGTATTCTAGACACTGAAGCTTTCTTT.

The chain recombines TRBV2 with TRBJ2-3, with D possibly being TRBD2 (6 bases). Germline V lookup: CDR1 SNHLY, CDR2 FYNNEI. The CDR3 is 16 residues long. V lost 4 bases and J lost 2, with 16 bases in between. In DNA, the CDR3 is TGTGCCAGCAGTGGGGGGGTAGCGGACTCCACAGATACGCAGTATTTT. Its translation: CASSGGVADSTDTQYF.

This chain uses TRBV20-1 with TRBJ2-1; the match to TRBD2 covers 11 bases. This CDR3 is built from 14 residues. From germline, CDR1 is DFQATT and CDR2 SNEGSKA (reference sequence). The CDR3 DNA sequence: TGCAGCTATGGGACTAGCGGAACCTACAATGAGCAGTTCTTC. Its translation is CSYGTSGTYNEQFF.

This chain joins TRBV20-1 and TRBJ2-1; 9 bases line up with TRBD2. The V gene's germline CDR1 is DFQATT and CDR2 SNEGSKA (reference sequence). The V and J ends lost 5 bases and 4 bases, in that order; junction bases with no gene match: 12. This CDR3 has 16 residues. The DNA for the CDR3 is TGCAGTGCTGACTCCGGCGGACTAGCGTCTTACAATGAGCAGTTCTTC. It yields the protein CSADSGGLASYNEQFF.

This clonotype was counted at least ten times. V is TRBV29-1 and J is TRBJ2-7; a weak D match, TRBD1 (7 bases). Germline V gene lookup returns CDR1 SQVTM and CDR2 ANQGSEA. Trimming took 1 base from V and 3 from J, leaving 13 bases between them. The CDR3 is 14 residues long. In nucleotides, the CDR3 is TGCAGCGTTGAAGGGGCAGGGGGGCTCTACGAGCAGTACTTC. Protein: CSVEGAGGLYEQYF.

The chain has TRBV7-2 and TRBJ2-7, with D tentatively TRBD1 (5 bases). Germline CDR1 is SGHTA and CDR2 is FQGNSA. The CDR3 has 15 amino acids. V was cut by 4 bases and J by 2 bases, with 15 bases left in between. CDR3 nucleotide sequence: TGTGCCAGCAGCTGGCGACAGATACCCGCCTACGAGCAGTACTTC. This translates into CASSWRQIPAYEQYF.